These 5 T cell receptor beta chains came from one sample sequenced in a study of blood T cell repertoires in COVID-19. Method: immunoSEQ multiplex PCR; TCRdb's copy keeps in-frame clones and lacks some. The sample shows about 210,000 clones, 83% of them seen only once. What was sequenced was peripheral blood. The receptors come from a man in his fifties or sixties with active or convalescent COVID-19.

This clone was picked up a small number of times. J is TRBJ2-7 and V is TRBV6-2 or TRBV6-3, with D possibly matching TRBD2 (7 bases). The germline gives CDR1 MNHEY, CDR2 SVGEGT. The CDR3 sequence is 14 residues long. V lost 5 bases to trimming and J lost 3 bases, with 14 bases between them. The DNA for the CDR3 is TGTGCCAGCAGTACTCAGAGGGGGGGCTACGAGCAGTACTTC. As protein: CASSTQRGGYEQYF.

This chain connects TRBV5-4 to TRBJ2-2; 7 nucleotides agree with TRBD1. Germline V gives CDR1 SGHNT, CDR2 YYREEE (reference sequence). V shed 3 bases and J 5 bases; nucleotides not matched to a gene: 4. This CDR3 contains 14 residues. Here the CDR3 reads CASSSGGGTGELFF. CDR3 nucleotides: TGTGCCAGCAGCTCAGGGGGTGGGACCGGGGAGCTGTTTTTT.

The CDR3 is CAWSVKTSTLVNEQFF. The CDR3 DNA reads TGTGCCTGGAGTGTAAAGACTAGCACCCTAGTCAATGAGCAGTTCTTC. V gene TRBV30 combines with J gene TRBJ2-1, with 7 bases identical to TRBD2. The junction had 11 bases not matched to a gene; V was cut back by 0 bases and J by 6 bases. This CDR3 spans 16 amino acids. Germline CDR1 GTSNPN, CDR2 SVGIG (reference sequence).

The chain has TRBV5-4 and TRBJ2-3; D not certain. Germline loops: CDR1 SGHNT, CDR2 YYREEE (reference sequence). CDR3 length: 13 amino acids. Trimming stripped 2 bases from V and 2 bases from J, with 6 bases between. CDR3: CASSFMFTDTQYF. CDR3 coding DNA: TGTGCCAGCAGCTTTATGTTCACAGATACGCAGTATTTT.

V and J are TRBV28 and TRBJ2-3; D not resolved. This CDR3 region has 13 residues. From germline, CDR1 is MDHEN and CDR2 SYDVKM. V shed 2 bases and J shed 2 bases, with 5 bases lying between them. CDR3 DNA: TGTGCCAGCAGTTTAAGAGCCACAGATACGCAGTATTTT. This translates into CASSLRATDTQYF.